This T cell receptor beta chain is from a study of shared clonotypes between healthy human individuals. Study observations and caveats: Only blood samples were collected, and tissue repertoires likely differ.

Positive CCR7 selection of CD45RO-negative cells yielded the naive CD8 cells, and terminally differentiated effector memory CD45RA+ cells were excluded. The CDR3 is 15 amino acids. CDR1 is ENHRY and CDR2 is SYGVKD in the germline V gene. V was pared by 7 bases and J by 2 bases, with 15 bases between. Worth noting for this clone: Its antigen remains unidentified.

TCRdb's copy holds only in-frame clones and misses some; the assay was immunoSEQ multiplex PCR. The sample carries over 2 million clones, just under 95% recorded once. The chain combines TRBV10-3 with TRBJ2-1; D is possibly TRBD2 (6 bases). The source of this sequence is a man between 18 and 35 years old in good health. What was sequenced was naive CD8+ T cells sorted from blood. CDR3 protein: CAIKEGEVAYNEQFF. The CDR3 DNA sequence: TGTGCCATCAAGGAGGGAGAGGTAGCCTACAATGAGCAGTTCTTC.